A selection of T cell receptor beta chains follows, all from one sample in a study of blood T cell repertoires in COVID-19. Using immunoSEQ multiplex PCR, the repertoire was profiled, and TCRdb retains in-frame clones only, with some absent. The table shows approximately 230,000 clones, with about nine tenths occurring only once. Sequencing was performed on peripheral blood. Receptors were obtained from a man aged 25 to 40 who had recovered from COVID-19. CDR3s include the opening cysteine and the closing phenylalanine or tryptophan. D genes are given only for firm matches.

cdr3_aa: CATSRETSGARQYF
j_call: TRBJ2-7
d_call: TRBD2
v_call: TRBV15

cdr3_aa: CAWSARGGKVSDTQYF
j_call: TRBJ2-3
d_call: TRBD2
v_call: TRBV30

cdr3_aa: CASSIGGGQQDRELFF
j_call: TRBJ2-2
d_call: TRBD2
v_call: TRBV19

cdr3_aa: CASSPGVGGSDGELFF
j_call: TRBJ2-2
d_call: NA
v_call: TRBV6-2/TRBV6-3

cdr3_aa: CASRVATEAFF
j_call: TRBJ1-1
d_call: NA
v_call: TRBV19

cdr3_aa: CASSQVGQGSYEQYF
j_call: TRBJ2-7
d_call: TRBD1
v_call: TRBV4-3

cdr3_aa: CASSFPQGGVDEQYF
j_call: TRBJ2-7
d_call: TRBD1
v_call: TRBV5-5

cdr3_aa: CASSLADRDYELNYGYTF
j_call: TRBJ1-2
d_call: TRBD1
v_call: TRBV7-9

cdr3_aa: CASSLGQYNSPLHF
j_call: TRBJ1-6
d_call: NA
v_call: TRBV18

cdr3_aa: CASSLLPGQGAYEQYF
j_call: TRBJ2-7
d_call: TRBD1
v_call: TRBV7-8

cdr3_aa: CASTVWGGLNEKLFF
j_call: TRBJ1-4
d_call: NA
v_call: TRBV5-4